The clone carrying this TCR beta chain was found a few times. The antigen remains undetermined. TCRdb redid the calling of the RT-PCR reads with MiXCR, one entry per CDR3 protein. This sample yields about half a million distinct CDR3 sequences, of which approximately 7.1% are seen a single time; 10% to 15% belongs to the top ten. The data originate from a study of response to subunit inactivated influenza vaccine. Whole-study findings and limits: With each seasonal influenza vaccination, the authors suggested, few new T cells are recruited.

This TCR was sampled from a man aged 50-75 years who received an inactivated influenza vaccine. The sequences come from PBMCs from blood, collected around 25 months after vaccination.

This chain's CDR3 is CSVGGGGQETQYF. CDR3 sequence (DNA): TGCAGCGTTGGCGGGGGGGGACAAGAGACCCAGTACTTC. The chain is built from TRBV29-1 and TRBJ2-5, with TRBD2 identical over 9 bases. Unmatched junction bases numbered 2, after V lost 4 bases and J lost 2 bases. The CDR3 extends over 13 amino acids. Germline-derived CDR1 and CDR2 are SQVTM and ANQGSEA.